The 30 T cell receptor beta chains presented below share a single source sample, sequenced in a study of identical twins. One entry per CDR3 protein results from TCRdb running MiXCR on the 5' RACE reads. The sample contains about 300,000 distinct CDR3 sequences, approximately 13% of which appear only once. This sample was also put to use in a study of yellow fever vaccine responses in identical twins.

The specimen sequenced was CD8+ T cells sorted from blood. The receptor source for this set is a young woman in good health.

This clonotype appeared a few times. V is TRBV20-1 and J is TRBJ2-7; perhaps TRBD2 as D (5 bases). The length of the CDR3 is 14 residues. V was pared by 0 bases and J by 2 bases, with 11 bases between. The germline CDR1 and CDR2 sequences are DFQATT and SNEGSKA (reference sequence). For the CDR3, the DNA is TGCAGTGCTAGAGATTCCGAGGGCCCCTACGAGCAGTACTTC. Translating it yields CSARDSEGPYEQYF.

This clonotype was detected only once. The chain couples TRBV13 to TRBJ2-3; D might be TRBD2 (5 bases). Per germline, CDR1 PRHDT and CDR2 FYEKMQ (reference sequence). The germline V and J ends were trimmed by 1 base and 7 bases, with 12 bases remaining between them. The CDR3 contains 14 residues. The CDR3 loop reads CASSLENAGNTQYF. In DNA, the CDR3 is TGTGCCAGCAGCTTAGAAAACGCCGGGAATACGCAGTATTTT.

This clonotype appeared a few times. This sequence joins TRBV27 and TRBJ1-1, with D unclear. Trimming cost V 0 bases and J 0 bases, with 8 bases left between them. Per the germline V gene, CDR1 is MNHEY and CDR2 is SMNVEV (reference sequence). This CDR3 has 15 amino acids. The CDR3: CASSLSSSLNTEAFF. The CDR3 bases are TGTGCCAGCAGTTTATCGAGCAGCTTGAACACTGAAGCTTTCTTT.

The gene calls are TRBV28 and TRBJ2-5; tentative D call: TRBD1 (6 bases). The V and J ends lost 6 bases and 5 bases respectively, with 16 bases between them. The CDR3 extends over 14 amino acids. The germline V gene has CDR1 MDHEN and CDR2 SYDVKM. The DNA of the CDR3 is TGTGCCAGCAGCCGTATGTCCAGGGGTGAGACCCAGTACTTC. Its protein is CASSRMSRGETQYF. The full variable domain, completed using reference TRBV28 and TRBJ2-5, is DVKVTQSSRYLVKRTGEKVFLECVQDMDHENMFWYRQDPGLGLRLIYFSYDVKMKEKGDIPEGYSVSREKKERFSLILESASTNQTSMYLCASSRMSRGETQYFGPGTRLLVL.

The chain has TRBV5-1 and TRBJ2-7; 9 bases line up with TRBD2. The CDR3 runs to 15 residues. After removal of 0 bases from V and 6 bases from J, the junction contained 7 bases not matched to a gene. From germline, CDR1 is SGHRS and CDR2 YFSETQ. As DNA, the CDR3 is TGCGCCAGCAGCTTGGGGGCAGCGGGAGGTGGCGAGCAGTACTTC. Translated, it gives CASSLGAAGGGEQYF. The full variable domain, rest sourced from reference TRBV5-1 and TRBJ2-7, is KAGVTQTPRYLIKTRGQQVTLSCSPISGHRSVSWYQQTPGQGLQFLFEYFSETQRNKGNFPGRFSGRQFSNSRSEMNVSTLELGDSALYLCASSLGAAGGGEQYFGPGTRLTVT.

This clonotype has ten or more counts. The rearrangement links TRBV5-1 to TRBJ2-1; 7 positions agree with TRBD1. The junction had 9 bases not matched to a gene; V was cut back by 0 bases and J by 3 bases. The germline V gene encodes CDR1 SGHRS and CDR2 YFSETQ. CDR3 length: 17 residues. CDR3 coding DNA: TGCGCCAGCAGCTTGGCCGAGACAGGGTACAGCTACAATGAGCAGTTCTTC. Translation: CASSLAETGYSYNEQFF.

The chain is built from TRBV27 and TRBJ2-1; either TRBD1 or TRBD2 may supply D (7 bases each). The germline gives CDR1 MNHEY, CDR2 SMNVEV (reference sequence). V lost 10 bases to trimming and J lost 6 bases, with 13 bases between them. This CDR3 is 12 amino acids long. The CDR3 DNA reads TGTGCCACAGGGGGAGGGGGCAATGAGCAGTTCTTC. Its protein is CATGGGGNEQFF.

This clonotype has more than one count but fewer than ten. Here the CDR3 DNA reads TGCAGTGCTAGGGCCCCAGCGGGGGAGGGCTACGAGCAGTACTTC. This gives the protein CSARAPAGEGYEQYF. The chain uses TRBV20-1 and TRBJ2-7; TRBD2 agrees at 8 bases. In germline, CDR1 is DFQATT, CDR2 SNEGSKA (reference sequence). The trim removed 3 bases at V and 3 bases at J, leaving 10 bases unmatched. The CDR3 is 15 amino acids.

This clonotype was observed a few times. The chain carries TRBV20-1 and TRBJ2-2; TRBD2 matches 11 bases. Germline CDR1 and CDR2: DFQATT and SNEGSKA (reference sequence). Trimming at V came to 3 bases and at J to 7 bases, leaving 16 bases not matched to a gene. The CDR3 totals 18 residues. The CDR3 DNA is TGCAGTGCTAGGGGGGTCTCGAGTAGCGGGAGGGCCAACGGGGAGCTGTTTTTT. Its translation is CSARGVSSSGRANGELFF.

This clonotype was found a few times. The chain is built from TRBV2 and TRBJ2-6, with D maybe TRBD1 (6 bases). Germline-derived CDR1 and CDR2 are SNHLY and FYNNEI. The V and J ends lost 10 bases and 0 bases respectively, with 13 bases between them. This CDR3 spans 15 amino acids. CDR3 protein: CAIMGAPSGANVLTF. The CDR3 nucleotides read TGTGCCATCATGGGGGCCCCCTCTGGGGCCAACGTCCTGACTTTC.

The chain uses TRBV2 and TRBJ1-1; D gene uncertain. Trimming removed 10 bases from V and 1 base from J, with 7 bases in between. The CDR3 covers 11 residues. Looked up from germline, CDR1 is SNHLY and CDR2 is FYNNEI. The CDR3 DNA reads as TGTGCCATCGACAAGAACACTGAAGCTTTCTTT. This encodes CAIDKNTEAFF.

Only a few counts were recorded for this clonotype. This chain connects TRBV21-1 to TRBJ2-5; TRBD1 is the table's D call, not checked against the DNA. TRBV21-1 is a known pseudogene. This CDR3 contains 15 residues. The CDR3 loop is CASSKDSGGRETQYF. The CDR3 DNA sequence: TGTGCCAGCAGCAAAGACAGCGGGGGCAGGGAGACCCAGTACTTC.

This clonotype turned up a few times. The CDR3 DNA reads as TGTGCCAGCAGCCAAGAATGGGCGGGTGAGCAGTTCTTC. Encoded protein: CASSQEWAGEQFF. The chain uses TRBV3-1 and TRBJ2-1, with D maybe TRBD2 (5 bases). Germline V gene data show CDR1 as LGHDT and CDR2 as YNNKEL (reference sequence). The CDR3 totals 13 residues. V was cut by 0 bases and J by 9 bases, with 9 bases left in between.

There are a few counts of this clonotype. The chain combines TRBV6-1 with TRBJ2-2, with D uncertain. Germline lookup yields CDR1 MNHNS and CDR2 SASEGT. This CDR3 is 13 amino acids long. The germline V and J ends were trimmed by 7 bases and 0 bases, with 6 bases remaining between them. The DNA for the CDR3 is TGTGCCAGCATCGGCGCGAACACCGGGGAGCTGTTTTTT. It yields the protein CASIGANTGELFF.

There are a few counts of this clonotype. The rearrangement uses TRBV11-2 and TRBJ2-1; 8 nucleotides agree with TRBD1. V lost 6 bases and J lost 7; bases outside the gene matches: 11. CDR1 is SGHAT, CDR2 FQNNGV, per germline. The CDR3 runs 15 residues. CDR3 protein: CASSFGQGYGNEQFF. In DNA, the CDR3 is TGTGCCAGCAGTTTCGGACAGGGTTATGGGAATGAGCAGTTCTTC.

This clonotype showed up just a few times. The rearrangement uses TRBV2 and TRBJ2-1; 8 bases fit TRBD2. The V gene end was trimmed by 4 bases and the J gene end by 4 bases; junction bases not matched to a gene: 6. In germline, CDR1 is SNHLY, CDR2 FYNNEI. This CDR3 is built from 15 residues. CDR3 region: CASSVGGRPYNEQFF. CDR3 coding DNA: TGTGCCAGCAGTGTAGGCGGGAGGCCTTACAATGAGCAGTTCTTC. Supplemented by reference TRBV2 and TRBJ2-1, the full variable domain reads EPEVTQTPSHQVTQMGQEVILRCVPISNHLYFYWYRQILGQKVEFLVSFYNNEISEKSEIFDDQFSVERPDGSNFTLKIRSTKLEDSAMYFCASSVGGRPYNEQFFGPGTRLTVL.

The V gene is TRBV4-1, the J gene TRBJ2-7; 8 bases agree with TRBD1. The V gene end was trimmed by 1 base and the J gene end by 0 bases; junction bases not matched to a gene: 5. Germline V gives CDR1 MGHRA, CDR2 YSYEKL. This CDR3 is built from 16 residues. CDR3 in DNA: TGCGCCAGCAGCCAAGGGACAGGGATTTACTCCTACGAGCAGTACTTC. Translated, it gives CASSQGTGIYSYEQYF.

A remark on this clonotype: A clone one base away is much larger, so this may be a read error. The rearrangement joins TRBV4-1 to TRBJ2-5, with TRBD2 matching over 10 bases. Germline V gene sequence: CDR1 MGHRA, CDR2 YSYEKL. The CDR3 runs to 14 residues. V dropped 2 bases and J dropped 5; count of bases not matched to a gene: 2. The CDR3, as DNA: TGCGCCAGCAGCCAACTAGCGGGAGCGGAGACCCAGTACTTC. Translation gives CASSQLAGAETQYF.

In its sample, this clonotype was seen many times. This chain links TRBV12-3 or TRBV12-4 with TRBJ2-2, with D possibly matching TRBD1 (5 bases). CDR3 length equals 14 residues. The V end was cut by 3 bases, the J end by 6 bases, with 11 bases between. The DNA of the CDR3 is TGTGCCAGCAGTTTCCAGGGAATTGCCGGGGAGCTGTTTTTT. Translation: CASSFQGIAGELFF.

The CDR3: CASSQLGPVHNSPLHF. Here the CDR3 DNA reads TGTGCCAGCAGCCAGTTGGGTCCGGTTCATAATTCACCCCTCCACTTT. This chain links TRBV7-6 with TRBJ1-6, with unresolved D. The CDR3 runs to 16 residues. Germline loops: CDR1 SGHVS, CDR2 FNYEAQ. V lost 5 bases, J lost 5 bases, and 16 bases lay in between.

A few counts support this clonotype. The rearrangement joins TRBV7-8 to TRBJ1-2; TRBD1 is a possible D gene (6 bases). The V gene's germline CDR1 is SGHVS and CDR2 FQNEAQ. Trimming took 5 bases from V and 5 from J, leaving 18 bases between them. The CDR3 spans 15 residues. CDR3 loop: CASSHTAGAPYGYTF. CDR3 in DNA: TGTGCCAGCAGCCATACCGCGGGGGCGCCATATGGCTACACCTTC. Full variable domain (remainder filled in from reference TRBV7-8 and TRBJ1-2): GAGVSQSPRYKVAKRGQDVALRCDPISGHVSLFWYQQALGQGPEFLTYFQNEAQLDKSGLPSDRFFAERPEGSVSTLKIQRTQQEDSAVYLCASSHTAGAPYGYTFGSGTRLTVV.

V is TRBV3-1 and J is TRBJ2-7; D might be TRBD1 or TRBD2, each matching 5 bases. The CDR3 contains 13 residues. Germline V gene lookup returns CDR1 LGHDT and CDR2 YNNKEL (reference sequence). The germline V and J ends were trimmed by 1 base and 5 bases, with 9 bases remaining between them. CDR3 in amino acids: CASSQAGRDEQYF. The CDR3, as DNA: TGTGCCAGCAGCCAAGCAGGGCGGGACGAGCAGTACTTC.

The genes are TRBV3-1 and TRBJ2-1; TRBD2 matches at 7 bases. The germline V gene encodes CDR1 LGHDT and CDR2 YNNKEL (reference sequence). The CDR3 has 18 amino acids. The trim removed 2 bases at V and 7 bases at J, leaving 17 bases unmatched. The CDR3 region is CASSQLEGWGGIENEQFF. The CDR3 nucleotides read TGTGCCAGCAGCCAACTCGAGGGGTGGGGGGGAATTGAAAATGAGCAGTTCTTC.

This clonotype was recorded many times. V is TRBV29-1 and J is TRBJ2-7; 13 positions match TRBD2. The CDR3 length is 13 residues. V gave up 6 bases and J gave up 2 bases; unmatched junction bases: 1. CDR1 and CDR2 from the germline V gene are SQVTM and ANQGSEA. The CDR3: CSVGTSGAYEQYF. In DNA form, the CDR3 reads TGCAGCGTCGGGACTAGCGGGGCCTACGAGCAGTACTTC.

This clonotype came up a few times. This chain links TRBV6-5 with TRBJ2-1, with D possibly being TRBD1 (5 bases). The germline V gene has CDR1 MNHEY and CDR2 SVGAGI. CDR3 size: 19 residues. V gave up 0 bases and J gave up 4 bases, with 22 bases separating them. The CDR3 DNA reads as TGTGCCAGCAGTTACTCGGGTGGTATAGGGGTCCTCTCGTACAATGAGCAGTTCTTC. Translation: CASSYSGGIGVLSYNEQFF.

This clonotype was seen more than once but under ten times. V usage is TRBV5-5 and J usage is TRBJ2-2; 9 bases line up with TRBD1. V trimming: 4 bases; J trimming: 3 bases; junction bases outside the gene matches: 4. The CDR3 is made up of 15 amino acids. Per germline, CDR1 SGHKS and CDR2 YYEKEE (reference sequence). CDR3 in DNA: TGTGCCAGCAGCAGGGGACAGGGCGACACCGGGGAGCTGTTTTTT. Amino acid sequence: CASSRGQGDTGELFF.

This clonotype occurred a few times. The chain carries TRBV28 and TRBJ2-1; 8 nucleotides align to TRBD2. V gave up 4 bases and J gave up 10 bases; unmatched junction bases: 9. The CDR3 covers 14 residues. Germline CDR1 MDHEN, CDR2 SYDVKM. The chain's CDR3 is CASSSRLAFSEQFF. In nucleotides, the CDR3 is TGTGCCAGCAGTTCCAGACTAGCGTTTTCCGAGCAGTTCTTC.

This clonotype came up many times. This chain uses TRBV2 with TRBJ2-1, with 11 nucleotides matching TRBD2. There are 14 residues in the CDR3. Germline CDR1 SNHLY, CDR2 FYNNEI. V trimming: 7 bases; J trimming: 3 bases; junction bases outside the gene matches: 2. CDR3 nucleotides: TGTGCCAGCACCGGGACTAGCGGCTACAATGAGCAGTTCTTC. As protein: CASTGTSGYNEQFF.

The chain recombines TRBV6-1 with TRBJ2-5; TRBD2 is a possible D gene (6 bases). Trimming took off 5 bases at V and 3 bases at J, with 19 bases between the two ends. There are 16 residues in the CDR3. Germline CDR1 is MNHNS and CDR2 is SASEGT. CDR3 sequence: CASSPLVGGLEETQYF. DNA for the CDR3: TGTGCCAGCAGTCCCCTCGTGGGGGGATTAGAAGAGACCCAGTACTTC.

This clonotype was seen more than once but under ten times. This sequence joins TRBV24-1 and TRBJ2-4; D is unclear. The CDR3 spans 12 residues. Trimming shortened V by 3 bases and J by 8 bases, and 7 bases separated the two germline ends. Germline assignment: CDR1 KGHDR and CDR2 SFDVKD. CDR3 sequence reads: CATSDNGHIQYF. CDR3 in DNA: TGTGCCACCAGTGATAACGGGCACATTCAGTACTTC.